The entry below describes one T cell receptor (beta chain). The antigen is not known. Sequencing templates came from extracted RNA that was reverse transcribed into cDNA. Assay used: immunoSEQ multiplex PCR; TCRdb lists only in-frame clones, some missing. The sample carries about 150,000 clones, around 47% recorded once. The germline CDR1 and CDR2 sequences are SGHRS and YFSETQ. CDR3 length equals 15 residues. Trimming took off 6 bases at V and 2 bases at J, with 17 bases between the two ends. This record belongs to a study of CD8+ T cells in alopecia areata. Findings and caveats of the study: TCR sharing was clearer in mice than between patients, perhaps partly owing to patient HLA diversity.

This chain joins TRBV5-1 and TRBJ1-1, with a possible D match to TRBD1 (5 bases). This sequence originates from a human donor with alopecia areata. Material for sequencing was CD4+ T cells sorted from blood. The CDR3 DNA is TGCGCCAGCAATCTCAGGGAGGGGATAAACACTGAAGCTTTCTTT. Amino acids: CASNLREGINTEAFF.